Sequencing of this T cell receptor beta chain was carried out in a study of type 1 regulatory T cells (dated by TCRdb to the early 2020s). Concerning the study at large: An in vitro protocol by which a Tr1-enriched, alloantigen-specific CD4 T cell product named T-allo10 was generated was characterized in the study. T-allo10 was under clinical evaluation in patients with hematological malignancies receiving allogeneic hematopoietic stem cell transplantation.

What the work shows at the level of the full study, not this receptor alone: A more restricted TCR repertoire was observed in Tr1 cells than in non-Tr1 cells, and this restriction was interpreted in the study as alloantigen-induced clonal expansion.

About this clonotype itself: The antigen it recognizes is unknown. Base qualities are missing; no much larger clone stands one base away.

From the cysteine up to the phenylalanine, the CDR3 has a length of 14 residues. The read is trimmed to its CDR3 DNA, 42 bases read in frame from base 1. V is cut back by 5 bases and J by 2 bases, with 2 bases in the junction unmatched. The reads were generated on an Illumina MiSeq. Clones were called with MiXCR by TCRdb after fastp trimmed the public reads at Q25, and only in-frame beta chains were retained. When rows share a CDR3 protein, they turn into one entry using the most common DNA and genes. This sample gives about 71,000 distinct CDR3 sequences in total; less than 25% of them show up just once. The ten top clones hold around 8% of the sample.

The chain uses TRBV12-3 or TRBV12-4 and TRBJ2-7, and 11 bases in between align with TRBD1. This clonotype was obtained from a human donor in good health. The source material was cultured type 1 regulatory T (Tr1) cells, either the whole culture or a sorted fraction (not recorded which). The cell subset or site label corresponds to: type 1 regulatory T cells sorted from the T-allo10 product. The CDR3 protein is CASSPGQGAYEQYF. Read as DNA, the sequence is TGTGCCAGCAGTCCGGGACAGGGGGCCTACGAGCAGTACTTC.